This TCR beta chain was documented in a study of post-analysis software for immune sequencing data. For the study at large: Relapsing-remitting, secondary progressive and progressive-relapsing multiple sclerosis were all included among the disease courses.

Study-wide results and caveats: Normalized Chao1 diversity in multiple sclerosis patients fell significantly below that of controls. F measure clustering grouped samples strongly by preparation batch.

Only one count was recorded for this clonotype. Antigen specificity is unknown. Researchers reported that TCR beta cDNA libraries carried unique molecular identifiers. When roughly 1 to 10 million T cells were used, they gave about 490,000 cDNA molecules. TCRdb re-called the PCR reads with MiXCR, one entry per CDR3 protein. The sample includes hundreds of thousands of distinct CDR3 sequences, about 60% seen only once; the top ten take about 11%. Sequenced material: blood. This receptor was identified in a girl aged 2 to 10 with multiple sclerosis.

The CDR3 loop is CSATPSLPSGRVGQETQYF. DNA of the CDR3: TGCAGTGCTACCCCTAGCCTCCCGTCGGGCAGGGTGGGGCAAGAGACCCAGTACTTC. V usage is TRBV20-1 and J usage is TRBJ2-5; the D call may be TRBD1 or TRBD2 (5 bases each). V lost 4 bases and J lost 2, with 29 bases in between. The CDR3 is 19 amino acids. Looked up from germline, CDR1 is DFQATT and CDR2 is SNEGSKA (reference sequence).